These 8 T cell receptor beta chains share one sample of origin, sequenced in a study of OX40 agonist ivuxolimab in advanced cancers. TCRdb's table, derived via immunoSEQ multiplex PCR, lists solely in-frame clones and lacks some. The sample comprises about 66,000 clones, roughly 86% of which are singletons, and 3.9% rests with the top ten. Source: CD4+ or CD8+ T cells sorted from blood, taken in a trial of the OX40 agonist ivuxolimab. Receptor source: an adult with an advanced solid tumor such as melanoma, head and neck, liver or kidney cancer.

The chain combines TRBV19 with TRBJ1-2; the D gene is possibly TRBD1 (6 bases). This CDR3 is built from 16 residues. V was shortened by 5 bases and J by 8 bases, with 24 bases between the two germline ends. Germline V lookup: CDR1 LNHDA, CDR2 SQIVND (reference sequence). The CDR3 region is CASSLFSYREGGGYTF. The DNA for the CDR3 is TGTGCCAGTAGTCTTTTTTCCTACAGGGAGGGCGGCGGCTACACCTTC.

The CDR3 reads CASSLGQPINYGYTF. The CDR3 coding sequence is TGTGCCAGCAGCTTGGGGCAGCCGATAAACTATGGCTACACCTTC. The chain uses TRBV7-2 and TRBJ1-2; D might be TRBD1 (5 bases). The CDR3 loop spans 15 amino acids. V lost 3 bases to trimming and J lost 2 bases, with 13 bases between them. Germline-derived CDR1 and CDR2 are SGHTA and FQGNSA.

V and J are TRBV7-2 and TRBJ1-2; TRBD1 matches at 7 bases. The CDR3 extends over 14 amino acids. Germline trimming cut 4 bases from V and 7 bases from J; bases unmatched to any gene: 9. Germline CDR1 reads SGHTA; CDR2 reads FQGNSA. CDR3 sequence reads: CASSSSQGRGGYTF. The CDR3 DNA follows: TGTGCCAGCAGCTCTTCACAGGGGCGGGGTGGCTACACCTTC.

This rearrangement joins TRBV5-1 to TRBJ2-5; TRBD2 matches 12 bases. The J segment lost 5 bases and the V segment lost 0 bases, leaving 8 bases of the junction unmatched. The CDR3 consists of 17 residues. CDR1 is SGHRS and CDR2 is YFSETQ in the germline V gene. The CDR3 loop reads CASSLVTSGGLGETQYF. DNA of the CDR3: TGCGCCAGCAGCTTGGTGACTAGCGGGGGCCTGGGTGAGACCCAGTACTTC.

The chain combines TRBV20-1 with TRBJ2-1; D unclear. The CDR3 contains 11 residues. V was trimmed by 6 bases and J by 7 bases, leaving 10 bases between them. CDR1 is DFQATT, CDR2 SNEGSKA, per germline (reference sequence). CDR3 loop: CSAEEVNEQFF. Written as DNA, the CDR3 is TGCAGTGCGGAAGAGGTTAATGAGCAGTTCTTC.

The rearrangement links TRBV7-6 to TRBJ1-6; D might be TRBD1 (6 bases). The CDR3 covers 16 residues. Deletions cut 1 base from V and 6 bases from J, with 13 bases between. Germline-derived CDR1 and CDR2 are SGHVS and FNYEAQ. The CDR3 DNA follows: TGTGCCAGCAGCTTAGGACTGGGGGCAGGTAATTCACCCCTCCACTTT. Its protein is CASSLGLGAGNSPLHF.

The chain carries TRBV11-3 and TRBJ1-6; weak D call: TRBD1 (5 bases). The V gene lost 5 bases and the J gene lost 8 bases, with 16 bases spanning the gap. Germline V gene lookup returns CDR1 SGHNT and CDR2 YENEEA. There are 15 residues in the CDR3. For the CDR3, the DNA is TGTGCCAGCAGCAGCCCTGGGGGTTATGATTCACCCCTCCACTTT. Translating gives CASSSPGGYDSPLHF.

This clone was detected only a few times. V is TRBV4-1 and J is TRBJ1-4; 8 nucleotides align to TRBD1. The CDR3 spans 19 residues. The V and J ends lost 4 bases and 2 bases, in that order; junction bases with no gene match: 15. CDR1 MGHRA and CDR2 YSYEKL come from the germline V gene. The CDR3 protein is CASSRRETGEVQTNEKLFF. The CDR3 bases are TGCGCCAGCAGCCGACGGGAGACAGGGGAAGTGCAGACTAATGAAAAACTGTTTTTT.